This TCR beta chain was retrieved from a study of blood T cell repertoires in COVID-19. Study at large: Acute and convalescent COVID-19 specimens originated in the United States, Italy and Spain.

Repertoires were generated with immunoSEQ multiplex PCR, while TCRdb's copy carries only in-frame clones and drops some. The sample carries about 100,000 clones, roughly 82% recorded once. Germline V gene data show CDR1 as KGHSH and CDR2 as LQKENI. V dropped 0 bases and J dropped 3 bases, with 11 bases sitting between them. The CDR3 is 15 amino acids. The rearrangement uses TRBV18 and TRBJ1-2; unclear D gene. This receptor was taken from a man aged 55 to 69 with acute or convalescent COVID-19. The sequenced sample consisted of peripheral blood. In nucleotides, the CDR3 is TGTGCCAGCTCACCACCTAATACAGTCGACTATGGCTACACCTTC. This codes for CASSPPNTVDYGYTF.